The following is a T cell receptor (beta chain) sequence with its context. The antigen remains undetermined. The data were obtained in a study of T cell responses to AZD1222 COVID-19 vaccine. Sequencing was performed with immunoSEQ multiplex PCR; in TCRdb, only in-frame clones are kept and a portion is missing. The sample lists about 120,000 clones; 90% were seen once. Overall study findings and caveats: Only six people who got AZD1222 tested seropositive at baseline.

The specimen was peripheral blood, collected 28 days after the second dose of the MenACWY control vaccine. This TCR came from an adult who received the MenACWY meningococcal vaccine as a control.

The CDR3 DNA sequence: TGTGCCAGCAGTCGGACTAGCGGGAATCAAGAGACCCAGTACTTC. Amino acid sequence: CASSRTSGNQETQYF. The chain combines TRBV6-2 or TRBV6-3 with TRBJ2-5; 12 nucleotides agree with TRBD2. The J segment lost 2 bases and the V segment lost 5 bases, leaving 3 bases of the junction unmatched. The V gene's germline CDR1 is MNHEY and CDR2 SVGEGT. CDR3 length equals 15 residues.